The 2 T cell receptor beta chains presented below share a single source sample, sequenced in a study of T cells in Graves' hyperthyroidism and ophthalmopathy. Amplification of TCR beta CDR3 regions was performed using RNA transcripts as template. TCR CDR3 regions were first amplified by RT-PCR with HTBI primers. TCRdb passed the multiplex PCR reads through MiXCR, listing each CDR3 protein once. The data contain a few hundred thousand distinct CDR3 sequences, roughly 13% of them singletons. The sequencing input was blood. The receptors were sampled from a young woman with Graves' hyperthyroidism.

This clonotype turned up a few times. This may be a read error: a much more frequent sequence differs by one nucleotide. The rearrangement links TRBV12-3 or TRBV12-4 to TRBJ2-7; D gene uncertain. The CDR3 loop spans 12 amino acids. Trimming took off 3 bases at V and 6 bases at J, with 9 bases between the two ends. Here the CDR3 DNA reads TGTGCCAGCAGTTTGAGCTTCTGCGAGCAGTACTTC. Amino acids: CASSLSFCEQYF.

About this clonotype: The germline gene is not matched at one end of the junction; a read error may be the cause. The chain uses TRBV24-1 and TRBJ2-5; TRBD1 aligns across 12 bases. This CDR3 is built from 16 residues. Per germline, CDR1 KGHDR and CDR2 SFDVKD. CDR3 residues: CVTSDRDRGLQETQYF. CDR3 in DNA: TGTGTCACCAGTGATCGGGACAGGGGGCTCCAAGAGACCCAGTACTTC.